This TCR beta chain was observed in a study of blood T cell repertoires in COVID-19 (dated by TCRdb to the early 2020s). About the investigation overall: Samples covering the acute and convalescent phases of COVID-19 were provided by collaborators in the United States, Italy and Spain. Samples came from the ongoing ImmuneRACE study (first 160 participants) plus 1,254 subjects from 6 global collaborators. Where HLA class I and class II types were available, the types were taken from metadata supplied by the sample provider, not from assay-based typing. The repertoires were made available in a free public database intended to serve as a resource for research on the immune response to SARS-CoV-2. Deeply sampled blood TCRbeta repertoires from subjects exposed to, actively infected with, or recovered from COVID-19 were included in the dataset. The prospective study material was composed of cDNA or gDNA derived from T cells, B-cell-depleted T cells, or PBMCs. Sample metadata almost always included a de-identified subject ID, COVID-19 status, age in years and sex. The paper's findings and limits, for the study overall: The quantity of clinical and demographic metadata differed by source and by participant and was supplied without curation.

Each collaborating institution followed its own protocols to collect whole blood in K2EDTA tubes. For TCRbeta analysis, collaborators shipped samples in one of three forms: frozen whole blood, isolated PBMCs, or DNA extracted from either of those sample types. V is clipped by 1 base and J by 4 bases, and the sequence between their germline boundaries is 7 bases long. The germline V gene (reference sequence) sets CDR1 to LNHDA and CDR2 to SQIVND. Spanning cysteine to phenylalanine, the CDR3 consists of 14 amino acids. The DNA shown is the 42-base CDR3, in frame from base 1. Note on this clone: The specificity of this receptor is unknown. Base qualities are missing; no much larger clone stands one base away. This same CDR3 is encoded by further DNA sequences in the sample.

The immunoSEQ Assay, a bias-controlled multiplex PCR, was used to amplify TCRbeta CDR3 regions from genomic DNA. As for how the authors treated the data: The number of nucleated cells in each sample was estimated from the amplification of reference gene primers within the assay. To quantify the absolute abundance of each unique TCRbeta CDR3 rearrangement, sequence reads were collapsed and filtered. For each sample, productive Simpson clonality was calculated by taking the square root of Simpson's diversity index across productive rearrangements. TCRdb provides this immuneACCESS table in a form limited to in-frame rearrangements. Some clones are lacking; in checked studies, under half of them reflect an unresolved V gene, and why the rest are absent is not known. That table gives V, J and clone size, and the DNA gave D and trimming. The sample contains roughly 200,000 clones, roughly nine tenths of them found a single time. Approximately 1.6% of the sample lies in the top ten.

The sample was peripheral blood. This sequence originates from a man aged 65 to 85 with acute or convalescent COVID-19. The chain joins TRBV19 to TRBJ2-2, with no D gene named confidently. The nucleotide sequence is given as TGTGCCAGTAGTATAGCAGGTATCACCGGGGAGCTGTTTTTT. This codes for CASSIAGITGELFF. Reference TRBV19 and TRBJ2-2 proteins supply the regions before and after the CDR3; the full variable domain is: DGGITQSPKYLFRKEGQNVTLSCEQNLNHDAMYWYRQDPGQGLRLIYYSQIVNDFQKGDIAEGYSVSREKKESFPLTVTSAQKNPTAFYLCASSIAGITGELFFGEGSRLTVL.